This T cell receptor (beta chain) derives from a study of graft-versus-host responses after intestinal transplantation. Study background: Among the recipients, transplants were multivisceral, liver-intestinal, or isolated intestinal. Recipients uniformly received anti-thymocyte globulin induction, followed by tacrolimus and steroids for three to four years.

A few counts support this clone. What it recognizes is unknown. Study results and caveats: GvH clones were found in recipient marrow; some appeared first in ileum or blood.

TCRdb's table, derived via immunoSEQ multiplex PCR, lists solely in-frame clones and lacks some. The data contain 15,000 to 20,000 clones, around 93% of them singletons. The CDR3 is made up of 13 amino acids. Germline lookup yields CDR1 SNHLY and CDR2 FYNNEI. V lost 4 bases, J lost 10 bases, and 7 bases stayed unmatched. The chain employs TRBV2 and TRBJ1-2; 9 positions match TRBD1. This receptor was obtained from a human patient who received an intestinal transplant, so some T cells may come from the graft donor. Here the sequenced sample was PBMCs, taken 23 days after intestinal transplant. CDR3 nucleotide sequence: TGTGCCAGCAGTGGACAGGGGGGGGTGCACTACACCTTC. Translating it yields CASSGQGGVHYTF.